Below, 18 T cell receptor beta chains from the same sample are listed, as sequenced in a study of T cells in Graves' hyperthyroidism and ophthalmopathy. The TCR beta CDR3 regions underwent amplification using RNA transcripts as the source. A set of HTBI primers served as the primers for a first-round RT-PCR of the TCR CDR3. TCRdb passed the multiplex PCR reads through MiXCR, listing each CDR3 protein once. The sample carries roughly 650,000 distinct CDR3 sequences, roughly a sixth recorded once. Sequencing was carried out using blood. These receptors all stem from a woman between 40 and 50 years old with Graves' ophthalmopathy.

This clonotype was detected many times. The chain couples TRBV5-1 to TRBJ1-5, with a possible D match to TRBD1 (6 bases). CDR3 length: 17 residues. The V gene lost 4 bases and the J gene lost 6 bases, with 23 bases spanning the gap. Germline CDR1 reads SGHRS; CDR2 reads YFSETQ. CDR3 DNA: TGCGCCAGCAGCCCAGGGGACAACCTGGGGGGAGGTCAGCCCCAGCATTTT. Translating it yields CASSPGDNLGGGQPQHF.

This clonotype was seen repeatedly, ten times or more. J is TRBJ1-6 and V is TRBV2; possibly TRBD1 for D (6 bases). The CDR3 has 14 residues. V lost 3 bases, J lost 9 bases, and 12 bases lay in between. Germline CDR1 is SNHLY and CDR2 is FYNNEI. As DNA, the CDR3 is TGTGCCAGCAGTGAGGGACAAGCGGGTTCACCCCTCCACTTT. Translation gives CASSEGQAGSPLHF.

The chain links TRBV10-2 to TRBJ2-1; D possibly matches TRBD1 or TRBD2 (5 bases each). V was trimmed by 6 bases and J by 6 bases, leaving 15 bases between them. CDR3 size: 14 residues. Per the germline V gene, CDR1 is WSHSY and CDR2 is SAAADI. CDR3 region: CASRGEGNFNEQFF. As DNA, the CDR3 is TGCGCCAGCAGAGGCGAGGGGAACTTCAATGAGCAGTTCTTC.

J is TRBJ2-7 and V is TRBV20-1; 11 bases map to TRBD2. This CDR3 contains 14 residues. V dropped 4 bases and J dropped 3; count of bases not matched to a gene: 5. CDR1 is DFQATT, CDR2 SNEGSKA, per germline (reference sequence). CDR3 in DNA: TGCAGTGCTATTAGCGGGAGGGGCGGCTACGAGCAGTACTTC. Translation: CSAISGRGGYEQYF.

This clonotype was seen at least ten times. V gene TRBV5-4 combines with J gene TRBJ1-1; D might be TRBD1 (6 bases). The V and J ends lost 5 bases and 4 bases respectively, with 24 bases between them. The CDR3 contains 17 residues. Germline values: CDR1 SGHNT, CDR2 YYREEE (reference sequence). CDR3 loop: CASRNYRGGGEGTEAFF. The CDR3 bases are TGTGCCAGCAGGAACTACCGAGGGGGGGGCGAGGGCACTGAAGCTTTCTTT.

This clonotype was counted many times. The chain has TRBV11-2 and TRBJ2-7; D might be TRBD2 (6 bases). Germline CDR1 and CDR2: SGHAT and FQNNGV. CDR3 length equals 16 residues. V gave up 5 bases and J gave up 0 bases, with 17 bases separating them. In DNA, the CDR3 is TGTGCCAGCAGCCTAAAATTGGGGGGATACTCCTACGAGCAGTACTTC. Its protein is CASSLKLGGYSYEQYF.

The sample holds many counts of this clonotype. This sequence joins TRBV9 and TRBJ2-3; D might be TRBD2 (6 bases). V shed 3 bases and J shed 1 base, with 12 bases lying between them. The CDR3 length is 15 residues. Germline CDR1 is SGDLS and CDR2 is YYNGEE. Written as DNA, the CDR3 is TGTGCCAGCAGCGACGCCGGGGGTCGCACAGATACGCAGTATTTT. Protein product: CASSDAGGRTDTQYF.

In its sample, this clonotype was seen many times. This chain connects TRBV12-3 or TRBV12-4 to TRBJ2-3; 9 bases are a match to TRBD2. Germline trimming cut 2 bases from V and 6 bases from J; bases unmatched to any gene: 6. This CDR3 has 15 amino acids. The CDR3 sequence: CASSLSPSGADTQYF. The CDR3, as DNA: TGTGCCAGCAGTTTATCCCCTAGCGGGGCCGATACGCAGTATTTT.

On this clonotype: It may be a read error: a sequence one base away is much more abundant. The genes are TRBV20-1 and TRBJ1-2; D remains ambiguous. The CDR3 sequence is 13 residues long. The germline CDR1 and CDR2 sequences are DFQATT and SNEGSKA (reference sequence). Trimming took off 3 bases at V and 8 bases at J, with 16 bases between the two ends. Here the CDR3 DNA reads TGCAGTGCTAGCCCTGATTCGCTCGGAGGCTACACCTTC. Translated, it gives CSASPDSLGGYTF.

This clonotype occurred many times. This sequence joins TRBV10-3 and TRBJ2-7, with 7 bases aligning to TRBD1. The CDR3 runs 14 residues. J gave up 2 bases and V 0 bases, and 1 base lay outside the gene matches. CDR1 and CDR2 (germline): ENHRY, SYGVKD. Here the CDR3 DNA reads TGTGCCATCAGTGAGTCGACAGGGACCTACGAGCAGTACTTC. Translated: CAISESTGTYEQYF.

This clonotype was seen only once. The rearrangement uses TRBV6-1 and TRBJ1-5; D possibly corresponds to TRBD1 (5 bases). Trimming left V 6 bases short and J 5 bases short, with 26 bases between. Germline V gene sequence: CDR1 MNHNS, CDR2 SASEGT. The CDR3 has 18 amino acids. The CDR3 reads CASRARGRAGSGYQPQHF. The CDR3 DNA reads TGTGCCAGCAGAGCTCGGGGCAGGGCCGGATCAGGGTATCAGCCCCAGCATTTT.

The sample holds many counts of this clonotype. The genes are TRBV29-1 and TRBJ1-1, with TRBD1 identical over 7 bases. The junction had 6 bases not matched to a gene; V was cut back by 2 bases and J by 9 bases. The germline gives CDR1 SQVTM, CDR2 ANQGSEA. CDR3 length equals 12 residues. In nucleotides, the CDR3 is TGCAGCGTTGAACCTCGACAGGGACAAGCTTTCTTT. Translation: CSVEPRQGQAFF.

This clonotype occurred a few times. The V and J genes are TRBV28 and TRBJ2-3; TRBD2 matches 10 bases. CDR1 MDHEN and CDR2 SYDVKM come from the germline V gene. This CDR3 has 12 amino acids. The V and J ends lost 8 bases and 6 bases, in that order; junction bases with no gene match: 2. The CDR3 DNA follows: TGTGCCAGCCGTAGCGGGAGGGATACGCAGTATTTT. It codes for CASRSGRDTQYF.

This clonotype has ten or more counts. CDR3 sequence reads: CASSVEAGAYNEQFF. The CDR3 nucleotides read TGTGCCAGCAGTGTAGAAGCGGGGGCTTACAATGAGCAGTTCTTC. The rearrangement links TRBV2 to TRBJ2-1; the match to TRBD2 covers 8 bases. J lost 4 bases, V lost 4 bases, and 6 bases had no gene match. The CDR3 loop spans 15 amino acids. Germline CDR1 reads SNHLY; CDR2 reads FYNNEI.

The chain is built from TRBV7-2 and TRBJ1-1; D is perhaps TRBD1 (5 bases). CDR1 is SGHTA, CDR2 FQGNSA, per germline. The CDR3 is made up of 12 amino acids. The CDR3 region is CSGGGVYTEAFF. The CDR3 DNA is TGTTCCGGCGGGGGGGTATACACTGAAGCTTTCTTT.

This clonotype was counted between two and nine times. The V gene is TRBV19, the J gene TRBJ2-1, with D uncertain. The CDR3 covers 14 residues. In germline, CDR1 is LNHDA, CDR2 SQIVND (reference sequence). Trimming left V 3 bases short and J 5 bases short, with 11 bases between. For the CDR3, the DNA is TGTGCCAGTAGTATTTCGACACCTAACAATGAGCAGTTCTTC. Amino acids: CASSISTPNNEQFF.

The V call is TRBV12-3 or TRBV12-4, the J call TRBJ2-3; no clear D gene. V lost 6 bases, J lost 0 bases, and 10 bases lay in between. This CDR3 has 14 residues. The CDR3: CASRSQTSTDTQYF. CDR3 DNA sequence: TGTGCCAGCAGGAGCCAAACTAGCACAGATACGCAGTATTTT.

This sequence joins TRBV20-1 and TRBJ1-1; D uncertain. Per the germline V gene, CDR1 is DFQATT and CDR2 is SNEGSKA (reference sequence). The length of the CDR3 is 13 residues. V gave up 4 bases and J gave up 0 bases, with 9 bases separating them. The CDR3: CSANRRMNTEAFF. The CDR3 DNA reads as TGCAGTGCTAACCGACGGATGAACACTGAAGCTTTCTTT.